A single sample is the source of the 32 T cell receptor beta chains below, sequenced in a study of CD8+ T cells in alopecia areata. Extraction of RNA preceded its reverse transcription into cDNA, which served as the sequencing template. Clones were read by immunoSEQ multiplex PCR, and TCRdb kept only the in-frame ones, dropping some. The sample has 80,000 to 100,000 clones, roughly two fifths seen once. Treatment defined: oral pan-JAK inhibitor, 5-10 mg twice daily. Specimen: CD8+ T cells sorted from blood, collected at week 24, from a patient treated with tofacitinib. The receptors were sampled from a human donor with alopecia areata.

This chain connects TRBV7-9 to TRBJ1-2; 7 bases match TRBD1. The CDR3 contains 14 residues. Looked up from germline, CDR1 is SEHNR and CDR2 is FQNEAQ (reference sequence). V dropped 8 bases and J dropped 7; count of bases not matched to a gene: 13. The CDR3 region is CASSPTGVRAGYTF. As DNA, the CDR3 is TGTGCCAGCTCTCCCACAGGGGTTCGGGCTGGCTACACCTTC.

The chain links TRBV7-9 to TRBJ2-7; 8 bases match TRBD1. The CDR3 covers 14 residues. With 1 base clipped from V and 3 bases from J, the junction kept 2 bases outside the gene matches. The V gene's germline CDR1 is SEHNR and CDR2 FQNEAQ (reference sequence). The DNA for the CDR3 is TGTGCCAGCAGCTTAGGGGGGACAGGCTACGAGCAGTACTTC. Amino acids: CASSLGGTGYEQYF.

The chain uses TRBV20-1 and TRBJ2-7, with 10 bases lining up with TRBD1. CDR3 length: 11 residues. CDR1 is DFQATT and CDR2 is SNEGSKA in the germline V gene (reference sequence). The junction had 2 bases not matched to a gene; V was cut back by 6 bases and J by 6 bases. CDR3 sequence: CSAGQGVEQYF. CDR3 in DNA: TGCAGTGCCGGACAGGGGGTCGAGCAGTACTTC.

V and J are TRBV4-3 and TRBJ2-7, with D hard to call. In germline, CDR1 is LGHNA, CDR2 YSLEER. This CDR3 has 14 residues. The V gene lost 0 bases and the J gene lost 0 bases, with 6 bases spanning the gap. The CDR3 loop reads CASSQEGSSYEQYF. CDR3 sequence (DNA): TGCGCCAGCAGCCAAGAGGGCAGCTCCTACGAGCAGTACTTC.

This clone was found a few times. This sequence joins TRBV29-1 and TRBJ2-1; 8 nucleotides match TRBD2. Germline trimming cut 8 bases from V and 12 bases from J; bases unmatched to any gene: 15. The germline CDR1 and CDR2 sequences are SQVTM and ANQGSEA. The CDR3 covers 13 residues. The CDR3 nucleotides are TGCAGCCCACAGCGGGAGAGTCTCGGGTGGCAGTTCTTC. This encodes CSPQRESLGWQFF.

The chain combines TRBV19 with TRBJ1-1; D is perhaps TRBD1 (6 bases). Trimming took off 3 bases at V and 3 bases at J, with 14 bases between the two ends. The germline V gene has CDR1 LNHDA and CDR2 SQIVND (reference sequence). The CDR3 covers 15 residues. CDR3 region: CASSIMGAGDTEAFF. CDR3 DNA: TGTGCCAGTAGTATTATGGGGGCCGGGGACACTGAAGCTTTCTTT.

There are many counts of this clone. V gene TRBV11-2 combines with J gene TRBJ1-1; D might be TRBD1 (6 bases). Trimming stripped 4 bases from V and 3 bases from J, with 21 bases between. The CDR3 is 17 residues long. Germline V gives CDR1 SGHAT, CDR2 FQNNGV. The CDR3 sequence is CASSSTGNGDRDTEAFF. Written as DNA, the CDR3 is TGTGCCAGCAGCTCGACAGGAAACGGGGATCGGGACACTGAAGCTTTCTTT.

V gene TRBV15 combines with J gene TRBJ2-7, with D possibly matching TRBD2 (6 bases). With 2 bases removed from V and 3 bases from J, the gap between germline ends came to 14 bases. The CDR3 covers 15 residues. Per the germline V gene, CDR1 is LNHNV and CDR2 is YYDKDF (reference sequence). CDR3 protein: CATSRPRTGSYEQYF. CDR3 DNA sequence: TGTGCCACCAGCAGACCCAGGACCGGGAGCTACGAGCAGTACTTC.

The CDR3, as DNA: TGTGCCAGCAGCGTAGGAGGGAGCATCCATGAGCAGTTCTTC. Translation: CASSVGGSIHEQFF. The chain couples TRBV9 to TRBJ2-1, with D possibly TRBD2 on 5 matching bases. The CDR3 covers 14 residues. Germline CDR1 reads SGDLS; CDR2 reads YYNGEE. V was trimmed by 0 bases and J by 8 bases, leaving 12 bases between them.

The rearrangement uses TRBV27 and TRBJ2-1, with D perhaps TRBD2 (5 bases). Trimming cost V 3 bases and J 4 bases, with 10 bases left between them. CDR3 length equals 14 residues. Germline CDR1 MNHEY, CDR2 SMNVEV (reference sequence). The CDR3 DNA sequence: TGTGCCAGCAGTTTCGTGGGAGCTTACAATGAGCAGTTCTTC. This gives the protein CASSFVGAYNEQFF.

The CDR3 DNA reads TGTGCCAGCAGCGTGCTAGCGGAGAGCTCCTACGAGCAGTACTTC. Translation gives CASSVLAESSYEQYF. The V gene is TRBV2, the J gene TRBJ2-7; 7 nucleotides agree with TRBD2. Germline-derived CDR1 and CDR2 are SNHLY and FYNNEI. V lost 6 bases, J lost 0 bases, and 8 bases stayed unmatched. The CDR3 spans 15 residues.

The rearrangement joins TRBV19 to TRBJ1-4, with 7 bases that match TRBD1. CDR1 is LNHDA and CDR2 is SQIVND in the germline V gene (reference sequence). The V segment lost 1 base and the J segment 5 bases; nucleotides outside the gene matches: 4. CDR3 length: 15 amino acids. CDR3 loop: CASSIGDSPNEKLFF. CDR3 DNA: TGTGCCAGTAGTATAGGGGACAGCCCGAATGAAAAACTGTTTTTT.

In this sample, this clone turned up a few times. A junction boundary mismatches the germline segment, possibly from a read error. This chain links TRBV27 with TRBJ2-7; D may be TRBD2 (5 bases). Germline CDR1 is MNHEY and CDR2 is SMNVEV (reference sequence). CDR3 length: 16 amino acids. In DNA, the CDR3 is TGTGCCAGCAGCTGGGGAGCCACTGCCGGGATCTACGGGCAGTACTTC. Protein product: CASSWGATAGIYGQYF.

This clone was observed a handful of times. The genes are TRBV30 and TRBJ1-2; D is unresolved. Trimming took off 4 bases at V and 0 bases at J, with 15 bases between the two ends. Per the germline V gene, CDR1 is GTSNPN and CDR2 is SVGIG (reference sequence). The CDR3 length is 15 residues. The CDR3 DNA follows: TGTGCCTGGACCACACGGGGAACCTCTAACTATGGCTACACCTTC. Its protein product is CAWTTRGTSNYGYTF.

The CDR3 here is CASSSRGEGREQYF. Written as DNA, the CDR3 is TGTGCCAGCAGTTCCCGGGGGGAGGGCAGAGAGCAGTACTTC. V gene TRBV27 combines with J gene TRBJ2-7; 7 bases align to TRBD2. CDR1 MNHEY and CDR2 SMNVEV come from the germline V gene (reference sequence). V lost 4 bases and J lost 7; bases outside the gene matches: 10. This CDR3 has 14 amino acids.

V and J are TRBV7-2 and TRBJ1-2, with D maybe TRBD1 (6 bases). The CDR3 is 17 residues long. V lost 0 bases, J lost 6 bases, and 20 bases lay in between. Germline CDR1 and CDR2: SGHTA and FQGNSA. This CDR3 is CASSLAGADAVVHGYTF. CDR3 sequence (DNA): TGTGCCAGCAGCTTAGCGGGGGCGGACGCGGTGGTTCATGGCTACACCTTC. Full variable domain (outside the CDR3, taken from reference TRBV7-2 and TRBJ1-2): GAGVSQSPSNKVTEKGKDVELRCDPISGHTALYWYRQSLGQGLEFLIYFQGNSAPDKSGLPSDRFSAERTGGSVSTLTIQRTQQEDSAVYLCASSLAGADAVVHGYTFGSGTRLTVV.

This clone has more than one count but fewer than ten. The chain combines TRBV27 with TRBJ2-7, with D maybe TRBD1 (5 bases). Trimming removed 5 bases from V and 3 bases from J, with 14 bases in between. Germline V gene data show CDR1 as MNHEY and CDR2 as SMNVEV (reference sequence). The CDR3 has 14 amino acids. The CDR3 sequence is CASSPGWGYYEQYF. CDR3 nucleotides: TGTGCCAGCAGTCCCGGGTGGGGCTACTACGAGCAGTACTTC.

The chain is built from TRBV2 and TRBJ1-2; the match to TRBD1 covers 7 bases. The CDR3 has 16 amino acids. Unmatched junction bases numbered 11, after V lost 7 bases and J lost 0 bases. The germline V gene has CDR1 SNHLY and CDR2 FYNNEI. CDR3 sequence reads: CASTPYRGSTNYGYTF. The CDR3 DNA reads TGTGCCAGCACCCCCTACAGGGGCTCCACTAACTATGGCTACACCTTC.

This clone was seen a few times. The gene calls are TRBV28 and TRBJ2-4, with no clear D. Trimming removed 3 bases at V and 0 bases at J, with 12 bases between. Germline V CDR1 and CDR2: MDHEN, SYDVKM. The CDR3 is 16 residues long. Written as DNA, the CDR3 is TGTGCCAGCAGTTTGGGTCAGCCCCTAGCCAAAAACATTCAGTACTTC. This gives the protein CASSLGQPLAKNIQYF. The full variable domain, with the rest looked up from reference TRBV28 and TRBJ2-4, is DVKVTQSSRYLVKRTGEKVFLECVQDMDHENMFWYRQDPGLGLRLIYFSYDVKMKEKGDIPEGYSVSREKKERFSLILESASTNQTSMYLCASSLGQPLAKNIQYFGAGTRLSVL.

This chain links TRBV2 with TRBJ2-1; possible D gene TRBD1, 5 bases. The germline V gene has CDR1 SNHLY and CDR2 FYNNEI. This CDR3 has 11 residues. The germline V and J ends were trimmed by 10 bases and 9 bases, with 13 bases remaining between them. CDR3 in amino acids: CATFQGGEQFF. In DNA, the CDR3 is TGTGCCACCTTCCAGGGTGGTGAGCAGTTCTTC.

This clone turned up a few times. The chain has TRBV19 and TRBJ1-1; 7 bases match TRBD1. CDR3 size: 14 residues. Germline assignment: CDR1 LNHDA and CDR2 SQIVND (reference sequence). Trimming cost V 8 bases and J 1 base; bases outside gene matches: 7. CDR3 residues: CASGLTGWNTEAFF. CDR3 nucleotides: TGTGCCAGTGGGCTGACAGGGTGGAACACTGAAGCTTTCTTT.

This clone was detected only a few times. The CDR3 bases are TGTGCCAGCAGCCGCCGTGAAGGGCTCTTGAACACTGAAGCTTTCTTT. Translation: CASSRREGLLNTEAFF. The V call is TRBV11-2, the J call TRBJ1-1; no clear D. Germline V lookup: CDR1 SGHAT, CDR2 FQNNGV. The V and J ends lost 5 bases and 0 bases respectively, with 16 bases between them. CDR3 length: 16 residues.

V usage is TRBV4-2 and J usage is TRBJ2-1; no clear D. The CDR3 spans 15 residues. V lost 5 bases and J lost 1, with 12 bases in between. The V gene's germline CDR1 is LGHNA and CDR2 YNFKEQ. The CDR3 loop reads CASSLSLGSYNEQFF. The CDR3 DNA is TGTGCCAGCAGCTTAAGCTTGGGGTCCTACAATGAGCAGTTCTTC.

The chain links TRBV11-2 to TRBJ2-7; D tentatively reads TRBD1 or TRBD2 (5 bases each). V was clipped by 5 bases and J by 1 base, with 18 bases between them. CDR3 length: 16 residues. Germline V gene data show CDR1 as SGHAT and CDR2 as FQNNGV. CDR3 in amino acids: CASSRTGTLGSYEQYF. The CDR3 DNA sequence: TGTGCCAGCAGCCGCACCGGGACCTTGGGGTCCTACGAGCAGTACTTC.

This chain uses TRBV15 with TRBJ2-7; TRBD2 agrees at 8 bases. V gave up 3 bases and J gave up 4 bases; unmatched junction bases: 5. Germline V CDR1 and CDR2: LNHNV, YYDKDF (reference sequence). The CDR3 is 14 residues long. The CDR3 sequence is CATSSPGLGYEQYF. The CDR3 DNA reads TGTGCCACCAGCAGCCCGGGACTAGGGTACGAGCAGTACTTC.

The V call is TRBV7-9, the J call TRBJ2-2, with 8 bases fitting TRBD2. Per the germline V gene, CDR1 is SEHNR and CDR2 is FQNEAQ (reference sequence). CDR3 length: 16 residues. The V and J ends lost 4 bases and 6 bases, in that order; junction bases with no gene match: 10. DNA for the CDR3: TGTGCCAGCAGCTCCGAGCGGGAGCTTGGATCCGGGGAGCTGTTTTTT. This translates into CASSSERELGSGELFF.

The chain has TRBV27 and TRBJ1-1; D possibly corresponds to TRBD1 (5 bases). The CDR3 length is 15 residues. V was pared by 4 bases and J by 5 bases, with 17 bases between. CDR1 and CDR2 from the germline V gene are MNHEY and SMNVEV (reference sequence). The CDR3 loop is CASSYPGRAVTEAFF. CDR3 in DNA: TGTGCCAGCAGTTATCCGGGCAGGGCGGTAACTGAAGCTTTCTTT.

This chain uses TRBV10-3 with TRBJ2-7; 8 bases are a match to TRBD1. J lost 2 bases, V lost 1 base, and 4 bases had no gene match. The germline V gene has CDR1 ENHRY and CDR2 SYGVKD. The CDR3 covers 15 residues. CDR3: CAISEWTGTPYEQYF. The CDR3 DNA reads as TGTGCCATCAGTGAGTGGACAGGGACCCCCTACGAGCAGTACTTC.

This clone was seen a handful of times. The genes are TRBV2 and TRBJ2-1, with TRBD1 as a possible D gene (5 bases). The germline CDR1 and CDR2 sequences are SNHLY and FYNNEI. The CDR3 extends over 15 amino acids. The V gene lost 6 bases and the J gene lost 0 bases, with 12 bases spanning the gap. The CDR3 loop reads CASRADSSSYNEQFF. As DNA, the CDR3 is TGTGCCAGCAGGGCCGACAGTAGCTCCTACAATGAGCAGTTCTTC.

The gene calls are TRBV7-9 and TRBJ1-2; 8 positions agree with TRBD1. Trimming at V came to 1 base and at J to 3 bases, leaving 1 base not matched to a gene. In germline, CDR1 is SEHNR, CDR2 FQNEAQ (reference sequence). There are 14 residues in the CDR3. The CDR3 here is CASSLVQGDYGYTF. CDR3 nucleotide sequence: TGTGCCAGCAGCTTAGTACAGGGGGACTATGGCTACACCTTC.

This clone showed up just a few times. The V gene is TRBV29-1, the J gene TRBJ2-7; D is possibly TRBD2 (6 bases). CDR1 SQVTM and CDR2 ANQGSEA come from the germline V gene. CDR3 size: 14 residues. CDR3 sequence reads: CSDTRDFRSYEQYF. In DNA form, the CDR3 reads TGCAGTGACACCCGGGACTTTCGCTCCTACGAGCAGTACTTC.

The gene calls are TRBV2 and TRBJ2-5; 13 bases are a match to TRBD2. V lost 7 bases and J lost 5; bases outside the gene matches: 7. The CDR3 contains 15 residues. Germline CDR1 is SNHLY and CDR2 is FYNNEI. Here the CDR3 reads CASTRTSGSGETQYF. The DNA for the CDR3 is TGTGCCAGCACCCGGACTAGCGGGAGCGGGGAGACCCAGTACTTC.